This T cell receptor beta chain was documented in a study of T cells in Graves' hyperthyroidism and ophthalmopathy. Notes on the study in general: Most clonotypes expanded in the thyroid (above 0.001) were also present in blood. A 13 V-J model separated ophthalmopathy from stable hyperthyroidism.

Hyperthyroidism had been newly diagnosed in patients aged 18 to 65, and its duration was under 2 months. RNA transcripts gave rise to amplified TCR beta CDR3 regions. Primed by the HTBI set, a first-round RT-PCR was run on the TCR CDR3. One entry per CDR3 protein results from TCRdb running MiXCR on the multiplex PCR reads. The data contain roughly 380,000 distinct CDR3 sequences, about an eighth of them seen just once; the ten biggest clones take up 5.3%. This clonotype was detected many times. Its antigen is unidentified. Deletions cut 3 bases from V and 4 bases from J, with 6 bases between. The CDR3 totals 12 residues. Looked up from germline, CDR1 is MDHEN and CDR2 is SYDVKM.

The source material was blood. This sequence originates from a woman under 30 with Graves' hyperthyroidism. The gene calls are TRBV28 and TRBJ1-2; D might be TRBD1 (5 bases). CDR3 protein: CASSFQGYGYTF. The CDR3 DNA is TGTGCCAGCAGTTTCCAGGGCTATGGCTACACCTTC.